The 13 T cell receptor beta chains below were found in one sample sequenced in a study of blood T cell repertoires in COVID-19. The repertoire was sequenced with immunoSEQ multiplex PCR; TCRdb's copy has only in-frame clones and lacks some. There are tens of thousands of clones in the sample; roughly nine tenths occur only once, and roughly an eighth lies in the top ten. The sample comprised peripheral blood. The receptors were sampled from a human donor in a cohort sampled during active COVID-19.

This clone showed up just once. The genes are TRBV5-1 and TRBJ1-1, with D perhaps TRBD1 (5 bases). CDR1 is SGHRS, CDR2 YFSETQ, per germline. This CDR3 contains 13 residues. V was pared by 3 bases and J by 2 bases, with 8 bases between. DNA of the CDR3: TGCGCCAGCAGCTACGACAGTAACACTGAAGCTTTCTTT. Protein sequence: CASSYDSNTEAFF.

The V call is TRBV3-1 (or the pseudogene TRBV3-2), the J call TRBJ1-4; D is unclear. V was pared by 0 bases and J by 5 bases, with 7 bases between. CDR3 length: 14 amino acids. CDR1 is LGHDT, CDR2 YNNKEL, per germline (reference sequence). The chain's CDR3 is CASSQDSSNEKLFF. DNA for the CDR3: TGTGCCAGCAGCCAAGATAGCTCCAATGAAAAACTGTTTTTT.

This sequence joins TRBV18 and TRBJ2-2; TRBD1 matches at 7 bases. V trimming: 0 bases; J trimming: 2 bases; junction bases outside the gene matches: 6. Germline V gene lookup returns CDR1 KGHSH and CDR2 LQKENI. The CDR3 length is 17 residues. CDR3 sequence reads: CASSPPGTATNTGELFF. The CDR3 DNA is TGTGCCAGCTCACCACCCGGGACAGCCACAAACACCGGGGAGCTGTTTTTT.

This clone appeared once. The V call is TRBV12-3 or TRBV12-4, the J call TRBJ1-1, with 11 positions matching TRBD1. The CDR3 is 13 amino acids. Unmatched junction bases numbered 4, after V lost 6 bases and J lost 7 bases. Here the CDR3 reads CASSRDRGSEAFF. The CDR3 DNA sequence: TGTGCCAGCAGCCGGGACAGGGGGAGTGAAGCTTTCTTT.

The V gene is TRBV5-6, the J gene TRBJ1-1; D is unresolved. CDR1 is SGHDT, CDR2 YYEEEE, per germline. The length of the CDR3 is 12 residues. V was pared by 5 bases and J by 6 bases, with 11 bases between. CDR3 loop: CASSSDTSEAFF. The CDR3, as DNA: TGTGCCAGCAGTTCAGACACCTCTGAAGCTTTCTTT.

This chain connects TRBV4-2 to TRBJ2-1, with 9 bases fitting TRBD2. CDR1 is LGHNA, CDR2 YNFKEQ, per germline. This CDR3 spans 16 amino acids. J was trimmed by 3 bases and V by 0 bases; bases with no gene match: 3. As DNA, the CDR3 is TGTGCCAGCAGCCAAGATTCTAGCGGGGACTACAATGAGCAGTTCTTC. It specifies CASSQDSSGDYNEQFF.

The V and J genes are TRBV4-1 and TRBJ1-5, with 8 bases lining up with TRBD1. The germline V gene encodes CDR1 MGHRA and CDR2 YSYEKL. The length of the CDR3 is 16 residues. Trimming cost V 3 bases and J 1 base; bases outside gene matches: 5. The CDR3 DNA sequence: TGCGCCAGCAGCCAGGGACAGGCCAGGAGCAATCAGCCCCAGCATTTT. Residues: CASSQGQARSNQPQHF.

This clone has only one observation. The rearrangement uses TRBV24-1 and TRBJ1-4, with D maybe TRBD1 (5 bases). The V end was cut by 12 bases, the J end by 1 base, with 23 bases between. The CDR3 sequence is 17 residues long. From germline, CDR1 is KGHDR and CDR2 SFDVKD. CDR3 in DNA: TGTGCCCCGTCACACAGGAAGCCCTTGGAAACTAATGAAAAACTGTTTTTT. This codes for CAPSHRKPLETNEKLFF.

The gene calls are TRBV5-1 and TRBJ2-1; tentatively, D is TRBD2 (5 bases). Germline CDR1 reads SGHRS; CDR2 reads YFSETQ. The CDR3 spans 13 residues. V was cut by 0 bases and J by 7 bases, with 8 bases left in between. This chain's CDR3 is CASSLGTGNEQFF. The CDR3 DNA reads TGCGCCAGCAGCTTGGGCACGGGGAATGAGCAGTTCTTC.

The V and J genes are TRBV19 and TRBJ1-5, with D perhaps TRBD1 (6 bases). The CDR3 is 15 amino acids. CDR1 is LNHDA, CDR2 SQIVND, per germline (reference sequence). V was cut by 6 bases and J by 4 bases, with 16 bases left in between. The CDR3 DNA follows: TGTGCCAGTAGGACAGGCGAGGGAAGGAATCAGCCCCAGCATTTT. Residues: CASRTGEGRNQPQHF.

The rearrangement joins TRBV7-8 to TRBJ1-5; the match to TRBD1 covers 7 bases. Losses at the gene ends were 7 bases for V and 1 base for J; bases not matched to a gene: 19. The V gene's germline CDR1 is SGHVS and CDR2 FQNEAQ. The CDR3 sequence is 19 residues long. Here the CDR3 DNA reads TGTGCCAGCAACTCAGTAGGCCGGTTCCGGGACAGAAGCAATCAGCCCCAGCATTTT. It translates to CASNSVGRFRDRSNQPQHF.

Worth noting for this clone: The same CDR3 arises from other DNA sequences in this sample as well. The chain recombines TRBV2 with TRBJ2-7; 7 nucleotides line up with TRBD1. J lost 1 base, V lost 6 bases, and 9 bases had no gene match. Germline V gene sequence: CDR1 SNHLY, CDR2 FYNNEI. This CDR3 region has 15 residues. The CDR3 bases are TGTGCCAGCAGGCGCGACAGGGAACCTTCCTACGAGCAGTACTTC. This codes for CASRRDREPSYEQYF.

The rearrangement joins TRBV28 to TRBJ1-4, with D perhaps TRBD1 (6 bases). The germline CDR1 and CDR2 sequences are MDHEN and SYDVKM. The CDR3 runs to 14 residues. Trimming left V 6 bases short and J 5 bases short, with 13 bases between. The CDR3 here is CASSLDSLNEKLFF. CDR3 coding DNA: TGTGCCAGCAGCCTGGACAGCTTAAATGAAAAACTGTTTTTT.